One sample yielded the 19 T cell receptor beta chains listed below, sequenced in a study of response to subunit inactivated influenza vaccine. TCRdb processed the RT-PCR reads anew with MiXCR; each CDR3 protein has one entry. The sample shows about 650,000 distinct CDR3 sequences, 15% to 19% of them seen only once. Sequenced material: PBMCs from blood, taken about 12 days after vaccination. Source of these receptors: a man over 45 who received an inactivated influenza vaccine.

The sample holds a few counts of this clonotype. The V and J genes are TRBV5-1 and TRBJ1-5; TRBD1 is a possible D gene (5 bases). Germline lookup yields CDR1 SGHRS and CDR2 YFSETQ. This CDR3 has 14 residues. Trimming cost V 1 base and J 5 bases, with 10 bases left between them. The CDR3 DNA follows: TGCGCCAGCAGCTTGTGGGGGGGTGATCAGCCCCAGCATTTT. It specifies CASSLWGGDQPQHF.

This clonotype was detected many times. This chain connects TRBV20-1 to TRBJ2-2; weak D call: TRBD2 (6 bases). This CDR3 region has 16 residues. The germline V gene encodes CDR1 DFQATT and CDR2 SNEGSKA (reference sequence). The V gene lost 0 bases and the J gene lost 1 base, with 12 bases spanning the gap. The DNA for the CDR3 is TGCAGTGCTAGAGATGAGTGGGGGGAGAACACCGGGGAGCTGTTTTTT. This encodes CSARDEWGENTGELFF.

This clonotype showed up just a few times. The CDR3 sequence: CASSSWIENSPLHF. DNA of the CDR3: TGTGCCAGCAGTTCCTGGATCGAAAATTCACCCCTCCACTTT. The rearrangement uses TRBV28 and TRBJ1-6; D is unresolved. V was trimmed by 4 bases and J by 7 bases, leaving 11 bases between them. This CDR3 has 14 amino acids. CDR1 is MDHEN, CDR2 SYDVKM, per germline.

The gene calls are TRBV4-2 and TRBJ2-1; the D gene is possibly TRBD1 (8 bases). Trimming took off 0 bases at V and 2 bases at J, with 11 bases between the two ends. Per germline, CDR1 LGHNA and CDR2 YNFKEQ. The CDR3 runs 16 residues. CDR3 in amino acids: CASSQEQGGAYNEQFF. The CDR3 region has the DNA TGTGCCAGCAGCCAAGAACAGGGGGGGGCCTACAATGAGCAGTTCTTC.

This clonotype was seen repeatedly, ten times or more. The chain joins TRBV11-2 to TRBJ1-1, with TRBD1 identical over 8 bases. Germline CDR1 and CDR2: SGHAT and FQNNGV. The CDR3 extends over 13 amino acids. V gave up 8 bases and J gave up 6 bases; unmatched junction bases: 8. The CDR3 loop reads CASSWTGSAEAFF. CDR3 nucleotide sequence: TGTGCCAGCTCCTGGACAGGGAGCGCTGAAGCTTTCTTT.

This clonotype was detected a few times. The chain links TRBV20-1 to TRBJ1-1; D ambiguous. This CDR3 spans 13 amino acids. CDR1 and CDR2 (germline): DFQATT, SNEGSKA (reference sequence). Trimming pared 3 bases from V and 1 base from J, leaving 9 bases between. The CDR3 spells CSARDQENTEAFF. The CDR3 DNA reads as TGCAGTGCTAGGGACCAGGAGAACACTGAAGCTTTCTTT.

In its sample, this clonotype was seen many times. V usage is TRBV6-1 and J usage is TRBJ2-7; D unclear. The ends were cut back, 7 bases at V and 1 base at J, with 11 bases in the middle. CDR1 and CDR2 from the germline V gene are MNHNS and SASEGT. This CDR3 is built from 13 residues. CDR3 protein: CASNGLNSYEQYF. The DNA for the CDR3 is TGTGCCAGCAACGGGCTGAATTCCTACGAGCAGTACTTC.

This chain uses TRBV7-2 with TRBJ2-7; 9 bases line up with TRBD1. The CDR3 length is 15 residues. Germline CDR1 and CDR2: SGHTA and FQGNSA. V gave up 5 bases and J gave up 7 bases; unmatched junction bases: 12. The CDR3 region has the DNA TGTGCCAGCAGCATGGGCAGGACAGGGGCCGGGGAGCAGTACTTC. Translation gives CASSMGRTGAGEQYF. The full variable domain, with the rest looked up from reference TRBV7-2 and TRBJ2-7, is GAGVSQSPSNKVTEKGKDVELRCDPISGHTALYWYRQSLGQGLEFLIYFQGNSAPDKSGLPSDRFSAERTGGSVSTLTIQRTQQEDSAVYLCASSMGRTGAGEQYFGPGTRLTVT.

The J gene is TRBJ2-7, the V gene TRBV7-9, with 10 bases matching TRBD1. Trimming at V came to 3 bases and at J to 6 bases, leaving 2 bases not matched to a gene. CDR3 length: 13 residues. Germline values: CDR1 SEHNR, CDR2 FQNEAQ (reference sequence). This CDR3 is CASSFGQGVEQYF. CDR3 coding DNA: TGTGCCAGCAGCTTCGGACAGGGGGTCGAGCAGTACTTC.

This clonotype was detected only a few times. The V gene is TRBV2, the J gene TRBJ1-2, with D unresolved. CDR1 SNHLY and CDR2 FYNNEI come from the germline V gene. The CDR3 has 13 amino acids. Trimming stripped 8 bases from V and 8 bases from J, with 18 bases between. As DNA, the CDR3 is TGTGCCAGCCGGGCTGGTTTAACGGGCGGCTACACCTTC. Translated: CASRAGLTGGYTF. Together with reference TRBV2 and TRBJ1-2, the CDR3 gives the full variable domain: EPEVTQTPSHQVTQMGQEVILRCVPISNHLYFYWYRQILGQKVEFLVSFYNNEISEKSEIFDDQFSVERPDGSNFTLKIRSTKLEDSAMYFCASRAGLTGGYTFGSGTRLTVV.

This clonotype was seen at least ten times. The chain joins TRBV20-1 to TRBJ1-2; possibly TRBD1 for D (6 bases). V was trimmed by 5 bases and J by 4 bases, leaving 11 bases between them. This CDR3 has 12 amino acids. Germline loops: CDR1 DFQATT, CDR2 SNEGSKA (reference sequence). As DNA, the CDR3 is TGCAGTGCTGATCAGGGGCGCTATGGCTACACCTTC. Amino acid sequence: CSADQGRYGYTF.

This clonotype was counted a few times. The chain has TRBV5-6 and TRBJ2-2; D remains ambiguous. The CDR3 is made up of 15 amino acids. Deletions cut 4 bases from V and 4 bases from J, with 14 bases between. Germline-derived CDR1 and CDR2 are SGHDT and YYEEEE. This CDR3 reads CASSLGPAPTGELFF. CDR3 sequence (DNA): TGTGCCAGCAGCCTGGGCCCGGCGCCCACCGGGGAGCTGTTTTTT.

The chain recombines TRBV11-2 with TRBJ2-2; D call uncertain. CDR1 and CDR2 (germline): SGHAT, FQNNGV. The CDR3 covers 14 residues. Between the trimmed V and J ends, which lost 4 bases and 0 bases, there was a span of 6 bases. The DNA for the CDR3 is TGTGCCAGCAGCTCCTATACGAACACCGGGGAGCTGTTTTTT. Its protein product is CASSSYTNTGELFF.

There are many counts of this clonotype. The genes are TRBV7-2 and TRBJ1-5; 9 bases map to TRBD1. In germline, CDR1 is SGHTA, CDR2 FQGNSA. Trimming removed 3 bases from V and 3 bases from J; junction bases left unmatched: 3. This CDR3 spans 15 amino acids. The DNA of the CDR3 is TGTGCCAGCAGCTTGGGACAGGGATACAATCAGCCCCAGCATTTT. It specifies CASSLGQGYNQPQHF.

This clonotype was counted a few times. The chain combines TRBV11-2 with TRBJ1-2, with 10 nucleotides matching TRBD1. V gave up 3 bases and J gave up 2 bases; unmatched junction bases: 3. Germline-derived CDR1 and CDR2 are SGHAT and FQNNGV. The CDR3 is 15 amino acids. The CDR3 bases are TGTGCCAGCAGCTTGGGACAGGGGCTCAACTATGGCTACACCTTC. Translating it yields CASSLGQGLNYGYTF.

This clonotype was observed a handful of times. V usage is TRBV12-3 or TRBV12-4 and J usage is TRBJ1-5; D may be TRBD1 (5 bases). Trimming shortened V by 4 bases and J by 3 bases, and 16 bases separated the two germline ends. This CDR3 is 16 amino acids long. In DNA form, the CDR3 reads TGTGCCAGCAGTTCCCAGGGACGGGAAAACAATCAGCCCCAGCATTTT. It is translated as CASSSQGRENNQPQHF.

This chain links TRBV29-1 with TRBJ2-1, with 8 bases that match TRBD1. CDR3 length: 14 residues. The V segment lost 4 bases and the J segment 4 bases; nucleotides outside the gene matches: 6. The V gene's germline CDR1 is SQVTM and CDR2 ANQGSEA. The CDR3 spells CSVGTGTGYNEQFF. CDR3 sequence (DNA): TGCAGCGTTGGAACCGGGACAGGTTACAATGAGCAGTTCTTC.

This clonotype has only a few counts. The gene calls are TRBV10-3 and TRBJ2-3, with D hard to call. This CDR3 is 12 amino acids long. V was cut by 4 bases and J by 5 bases, with 7 bases left in between. From germline, CDR1 is ENHRY and CDR2 SYGVKD. The CDR3 here is CAISGTEDTQYF. For the CDR3, the DNA is TGTGCCATCAGTGGGACGGAAGATACGCAGTATTTT.

This clonotype was observed a handful of times. The V call is TRBV7-9, the J call TRBJ1-2; TRBD1 matches 7 bases. Germline loops: CDR1 SEHNR, CDR2 FQNEAQ (reference sequence). V shed 4 bases, J shed 7 bases, and the junction held 3 bases outside the gene matches. This CDR3 region has 12 residues. CDR3 DNA: TGTGCCAGCAGCTCAGGACAGGCTGGCTACACCTTC. It is translated as CASSSGQAGYTF.